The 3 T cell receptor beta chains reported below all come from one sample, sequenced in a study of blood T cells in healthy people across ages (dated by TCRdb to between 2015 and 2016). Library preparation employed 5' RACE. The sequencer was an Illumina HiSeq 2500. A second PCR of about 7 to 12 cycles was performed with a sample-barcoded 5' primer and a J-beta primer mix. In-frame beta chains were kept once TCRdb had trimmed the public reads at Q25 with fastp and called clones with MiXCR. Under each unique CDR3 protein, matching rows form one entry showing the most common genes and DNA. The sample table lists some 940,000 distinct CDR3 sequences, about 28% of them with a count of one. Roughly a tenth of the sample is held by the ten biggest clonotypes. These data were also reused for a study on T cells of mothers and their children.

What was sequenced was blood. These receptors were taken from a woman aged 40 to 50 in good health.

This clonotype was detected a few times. The CDR3 DNA sequence: TGTGCCAGCCGCCTCACGACAACGAACACTGAAGCTTTCTTT. As protein: CASRLTTTNTEAFF. The chain is built from TRBV2 and TRBJ1-1; D is undetermined. Per germline, CDR1 SNHLY and CDR2 FYNNEI. The V end was cut by 8 bases, the J end by 1 base, with 14 bases between. There are 14 residues in the CDR3. Filled out from reference TRBV2 and TRBJ1-1, the complete variable domain reads EPEVTQTPSHQVTQMGQEVILRCVPISNHLYFYWYRQILGQKVEFLVSFYNNEISEKSEIFDDQFSVERPDGSNFTLKIRSTKLEDSAMYFCASRLTTTNTEAFFGQGTRLTVV.

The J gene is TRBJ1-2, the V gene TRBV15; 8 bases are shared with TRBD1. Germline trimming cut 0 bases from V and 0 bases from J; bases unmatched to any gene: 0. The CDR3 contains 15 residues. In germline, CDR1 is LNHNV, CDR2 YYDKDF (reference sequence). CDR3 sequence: CATSREDRANYGYTF. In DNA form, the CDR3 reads TGTGCCACCAGCAGAGAGGACAGGGCTAACTATGGCTACACCTTC.

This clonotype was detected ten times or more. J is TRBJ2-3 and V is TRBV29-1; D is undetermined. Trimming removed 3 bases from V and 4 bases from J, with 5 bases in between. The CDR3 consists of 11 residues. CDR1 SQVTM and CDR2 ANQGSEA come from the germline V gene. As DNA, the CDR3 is TGCAGCGTTGACTCTGCAGATACGCAGTATTTT. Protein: CSVDSADTQYF.